The TCR beta chain described here comes from a study of PD-1 blockade in classical Hodgkin lymphoma. The study's findings and limits: Initiation of nivolumab under 1 year after ASCT led to exclusion of patients. With CD4+ cells, TCR diversity rose significantly by C4D1, but not with CD8+ cells.

The CDR3 loop spans 17 amino acids. Deletions cut 5 bases from V and 0 bases from J, with 20 bases between. Germline V gives CDR1 MDHEN, CDR2 SYDVKM. Relapses following autologous stem cell transplantation were seen in all patients, with brentuximab vedotin exposure varying. In regard to this clone: What it binds is unknown.

Clones were sequenced by immunoSEQ multiplex PCR, and TCRdb holds only the in-frame ones, with some missing. The top ten hold around 20% of the sample, which has 100,000 to 120,000 clones, roughly 87% seen once. The TCR was taken from a human donor with classical Hodgkin lymphoma. The chain has TRBV28 and TRBJ2-7, with D possibly TRBD1 on 6 matching bases. The sequencing here drew on peripheral blood mononuclear cells (PBMCs), taken before the second cycle of nivolumab. The CDR3 DNA is TGTGCCAGCAGTCTACCTGCCCACAGGGAACCCTCCTACGAGCAGTACTTC. Translated, it gives CASSLPAHREPSYEQYF.